These T cell receptor beta chains were read from a single sample in a study of cytomegalovirus exposure and HLA in healthy donors. Produced via immunoSEQ multiplex PCR; TCRdb's table is partial and in-frame only. The sample has some 190,000 clones, about 85% seen once. Source material: PBMCs. The receptor set was obtained from a boy between 2 and 15 years old in good health and CMV-seronegative. Both conserved end residues are part of each CDR3. The D gene is left open where the match is weak. Clone size is stated in some rows and not others, as once, few, many or a class when expanded.

v_gene	j_gene	d_gene	abundance	len	CDR3nt	CDR3aa
TRBV27	TRBJ2-1	TRBD2	-	13	TGTGCCAGCAGTTTGGGAGGGGATAGTGAGCAGTTCTTC	CASSLGGDSEQFF
TRBV9	TRBJ2-2	-	-	15	TGTGCCAGCAGCACACTAGGTTCGGGGACCGGGGAGCTGTTTTTT	CASSTLGSGTGELFF
TRBV18	TRBJ1-2	-	-	16	TGTGCCAGCTCCAGAATCAGACAGGTCGTTGGATTGGGCTACACCTTC	CASSRIRQVVGLGYTF
TRBV7-6	TRBJ2-3	TRBD2	-	15	TGTGCCAGCAGCCCCCGGGACTATGGCACAGATACGCAGTATTTT	CASSPRDYGTDTQYF
TRBV9	TRBJ2-7	-	-	13	TGTGCCAGCAGCTTCCGGACAGACTACGAGCAGTACTTC	CASSFRTDYEQYF
TRBV10-3	TRBJ2-5	TRBD1	once	15	TGTGCCATCAGGGGTACGGACAGGGGTACGGAGACCCAGTACTTC	CAIRGTDRGTETQYF
TRBV6-1	TRBJ1-1	-	-	14	TGTGCCAGCAGGCTCGTTCGGGTCGGCACTGAAGCTTTCTTT	CASRLVRVGTEAFF
TRBV27	TRBJ1-5	-	once	15	TGTGCCAGCAGTTTAGGCGGGGGAGCATTTCAGCCCCAGCATTTT	CASSLGGGAFQPQHF
TRBV2	TRBJ2-3	TRBD1	-	19	TGTGCCAGCAGTGAAGCGCTGGGGACAGGGGGTGATTTCACAGATACGCAGTATTTT	CASSEALGTGGDFTDTQYF
TRBV6-4	TRBJ2-2	-	-	13	TGTGCCAGCAGTGTGGGAGAAACCGGGGAGCTGTTTTTT	CASSVGETGELFF
TRBV5-1	TRBJ2-7	-	-	16	TGCGCCAGCAGCTTGGTGCGGGCAGGAACTGATTACGAGCAGTACTTC	CASSLVRAGTDYEQYF
TRBV6-4	TRBJ1-4	TRBD1	-	15	TGTGCCAGCAGTGACGGGACAGGGGGTCATGAAAAACTGTTTTTT	CASSDGTGGHEKLFF
TRBV28	TRBJ1-1	-	-	13	TGTGCCAGCAGCCTGGACAGCTACACTGAAGCTTTCTTT	CASSLDSYTEAFF
TRBV7-9	TRBJ1-5	-	-	13	TGTGCCAGCAGCCCGGGAGGGGAGCAGCCCCAGCATTTT	CASSPGGEQPQHF
TRBV6-5	TRBJ1-1	-	-	16	TGTGCCAGCAGTTACGGGTGGGCCAGGGCGAACACTGAAGCTTTCTTT	CASSYGWARANTEAFF
TRBV9	TRBJ2-7	-	-	15	TGTGCCAGCAGCGTAGAAGAAGGGGTCGCCTACGAGCAGTACTTC	CASSVEEGVAYEQYF
TRBV5-1	TRBJ2-3	TRBD2	-	17	TGCGCCAGCAGCGCAGCTGGTTCAGCGGGGGGCACAGATACGCAGTATTTT	CASSAAGSAGGTDTQYF